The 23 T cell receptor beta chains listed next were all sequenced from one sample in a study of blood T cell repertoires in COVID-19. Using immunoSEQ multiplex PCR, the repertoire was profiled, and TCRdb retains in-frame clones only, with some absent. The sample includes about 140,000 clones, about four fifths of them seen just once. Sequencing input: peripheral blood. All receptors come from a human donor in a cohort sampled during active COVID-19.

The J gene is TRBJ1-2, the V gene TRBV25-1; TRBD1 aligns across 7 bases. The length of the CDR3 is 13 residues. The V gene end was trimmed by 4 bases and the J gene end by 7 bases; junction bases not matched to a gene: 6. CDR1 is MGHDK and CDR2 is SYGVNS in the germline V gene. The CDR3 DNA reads TGTGCCAGCAGTGGGGACAGAATCTCTGGCTACACCTTC. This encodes CASSGDRISGYTF.

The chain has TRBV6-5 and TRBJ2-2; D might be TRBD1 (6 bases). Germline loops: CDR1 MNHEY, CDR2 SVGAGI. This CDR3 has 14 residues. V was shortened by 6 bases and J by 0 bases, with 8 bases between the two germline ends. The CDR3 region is CASSRTANTGELFF. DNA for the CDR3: TGTGCCAGCAGCCGGACAGCGAACACCGGGGAGCTGTTTTTT.

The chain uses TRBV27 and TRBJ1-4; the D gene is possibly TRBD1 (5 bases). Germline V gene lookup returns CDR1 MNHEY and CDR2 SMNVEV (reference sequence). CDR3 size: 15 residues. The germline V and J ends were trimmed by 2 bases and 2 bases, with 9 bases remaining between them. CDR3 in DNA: TGTGCCAGCAGTTTACGCGGGGCGACTAATGAAAAACTGTTTTTT. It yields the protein CASSLRGATNEKLFF.

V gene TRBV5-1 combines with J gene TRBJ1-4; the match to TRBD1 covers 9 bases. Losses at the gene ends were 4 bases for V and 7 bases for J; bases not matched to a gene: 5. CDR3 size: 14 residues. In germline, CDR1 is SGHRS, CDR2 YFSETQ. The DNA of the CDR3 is TGCGCCAGCAGCCCGGACAGGGGAGGTGAAAAACTGTTTTTT. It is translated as CASSPDRGGEKLFF.

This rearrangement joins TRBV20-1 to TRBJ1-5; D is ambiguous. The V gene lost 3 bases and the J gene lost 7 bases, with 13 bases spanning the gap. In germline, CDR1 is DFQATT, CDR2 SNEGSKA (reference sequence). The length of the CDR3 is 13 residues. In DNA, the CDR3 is TGCAGTGCTAGTCTGGGGAGGTGGCAGCCCCAGCATTTT. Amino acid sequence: CSASLGRWQPQHF.

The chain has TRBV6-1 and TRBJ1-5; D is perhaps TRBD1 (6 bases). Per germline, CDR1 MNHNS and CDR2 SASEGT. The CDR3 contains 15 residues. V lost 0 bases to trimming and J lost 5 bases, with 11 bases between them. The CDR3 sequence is CASSEAGGGHQPQHF. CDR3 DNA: TGTGCCAGCAGTGAAGCAGGGGGGGGCCATCAGCCCCAGCATTTT.

In nucleotides, the CDR3 is TGTGCCAGCAGCCCCGGACACAAAGGTGATACGCAGTATTTT. Amino acid sequence: CASSPGHKGDTQYF. J is TRBJ2-3 and V is TRBV9, with a weak D call TRBD1 (5 bases). CDR1 SGDLS and CDR2 YYNGEE come from the germline V gene. V was clipped by 4 bases and J by 6 bases, with 15 bases between them. The CDR3 consists of 14 residues.

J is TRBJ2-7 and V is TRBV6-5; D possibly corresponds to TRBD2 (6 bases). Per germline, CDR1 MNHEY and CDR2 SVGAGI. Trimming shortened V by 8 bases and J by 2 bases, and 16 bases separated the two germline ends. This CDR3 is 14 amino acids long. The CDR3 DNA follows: TGTGCCAGCCAGATGGGCGGGGTACCCTACGAGCAGTACTTC. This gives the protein CASQMGGVPYEQYF.

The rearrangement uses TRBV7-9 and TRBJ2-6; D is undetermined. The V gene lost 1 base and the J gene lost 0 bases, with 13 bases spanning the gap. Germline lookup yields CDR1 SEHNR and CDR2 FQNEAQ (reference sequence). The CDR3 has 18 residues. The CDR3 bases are TGTGCCAGCAGCTTAGGGGCCAGCATTAGCTCTGGGGCCAACGTCCTGACTTTC. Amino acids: CASSLGASISSGANVLTF.

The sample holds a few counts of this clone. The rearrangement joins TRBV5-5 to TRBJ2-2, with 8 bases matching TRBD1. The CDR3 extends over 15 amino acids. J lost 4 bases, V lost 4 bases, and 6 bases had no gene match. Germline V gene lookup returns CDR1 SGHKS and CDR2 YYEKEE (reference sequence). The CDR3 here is CASSSRGQVTGELFF. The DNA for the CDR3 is TGTGCCAGCAGCAGCAGGGGGCAGGTCACCGGGGAGCTGTTTTTT.

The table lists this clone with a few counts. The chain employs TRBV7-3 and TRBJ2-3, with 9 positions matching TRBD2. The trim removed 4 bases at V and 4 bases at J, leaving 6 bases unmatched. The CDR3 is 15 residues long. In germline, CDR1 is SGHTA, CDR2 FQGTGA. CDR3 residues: CASSYSGGKADTQYF. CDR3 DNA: TGTGCCAGCAGCTACAGCGGGGGGAAGGCAGATACGCAGTATTTT.

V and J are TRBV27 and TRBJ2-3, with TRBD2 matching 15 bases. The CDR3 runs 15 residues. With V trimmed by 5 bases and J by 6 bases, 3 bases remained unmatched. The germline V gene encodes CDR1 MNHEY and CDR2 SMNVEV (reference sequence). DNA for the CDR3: TGTGCCAGCAGTCTCGGACTAGCGGGGGGGGATACGCAGTATTTT. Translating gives CASSLGLAGGDTQYF.

CDR3: CAISESGGRNEKLFF. The DNA for the CDR3 is TGTGCCATCAGTGAGTCGGGCGGGAGAAATGAAAAACTGTTTTTT. V and J are TRBV10-3 and TRBJ1-4; D gene unclear. CDR1 and CDR2 from the germline V gene are ENHRY and SYGVKD. Trimming pared 0 bases from V and 5 bases from J, leaving 10 bases between. The CDR3 contains 15 residues.

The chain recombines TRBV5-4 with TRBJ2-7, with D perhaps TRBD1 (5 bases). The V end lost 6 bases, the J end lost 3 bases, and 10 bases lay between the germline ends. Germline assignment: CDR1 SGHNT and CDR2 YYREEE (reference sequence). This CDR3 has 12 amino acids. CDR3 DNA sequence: TGTGCCAGCACAGCTACAGGCTACGAGCAGTACTTC. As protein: CASTATGYEQYF.

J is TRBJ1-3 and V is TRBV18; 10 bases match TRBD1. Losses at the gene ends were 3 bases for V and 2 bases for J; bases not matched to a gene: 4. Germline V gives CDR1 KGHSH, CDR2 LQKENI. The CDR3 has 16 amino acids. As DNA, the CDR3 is TGTGCCAGCTCACCGCTCGGGACAGGGGCTGGAAACACCATATATTTT. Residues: CASSPLGTGAGNTIYF.

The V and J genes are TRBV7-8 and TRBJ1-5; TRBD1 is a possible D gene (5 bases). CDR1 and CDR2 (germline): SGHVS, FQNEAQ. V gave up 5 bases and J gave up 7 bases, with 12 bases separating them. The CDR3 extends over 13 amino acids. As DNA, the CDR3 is TGTGCCAGCAGCCTGGGGGAGGCCCAGCCCCAGCATTTT. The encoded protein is CASSLGEAQPQHF.

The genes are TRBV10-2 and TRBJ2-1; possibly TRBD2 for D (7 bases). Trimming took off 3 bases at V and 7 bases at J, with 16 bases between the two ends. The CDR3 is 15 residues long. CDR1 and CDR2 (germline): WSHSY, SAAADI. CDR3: CASSDWGGAGNEQFF. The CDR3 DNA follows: TGCGCCAGCAGTGATTGGGGGGGGGCTGGGAATGAGCAGTTCTTC.

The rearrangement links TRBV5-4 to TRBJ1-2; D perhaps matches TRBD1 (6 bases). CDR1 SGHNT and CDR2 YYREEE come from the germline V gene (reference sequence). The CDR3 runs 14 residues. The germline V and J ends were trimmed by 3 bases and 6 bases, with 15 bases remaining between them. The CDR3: CASSSRTVPHGYTF. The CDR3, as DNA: TGTGCCAGCAGCTCCCGGACAGTTCCCCATGGCTACACCTTC.

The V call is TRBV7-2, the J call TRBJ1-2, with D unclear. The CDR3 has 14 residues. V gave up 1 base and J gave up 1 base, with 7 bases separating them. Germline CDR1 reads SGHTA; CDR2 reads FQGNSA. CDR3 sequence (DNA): TGTGCCAGCAGCTTAGGGGCGTATAACTATGGCTACACCTTC. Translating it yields CASSLGAYNYGYTF.

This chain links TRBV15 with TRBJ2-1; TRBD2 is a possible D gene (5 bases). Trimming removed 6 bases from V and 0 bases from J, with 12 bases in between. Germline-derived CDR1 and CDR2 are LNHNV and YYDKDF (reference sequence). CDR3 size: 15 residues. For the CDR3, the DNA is TGTGCCACCAGAACCGGGGTTAGCTCCTACAATGAGCAGTTCTTC. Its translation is CATRTGVSSYNEQFF.

Here the CDR3 reads CASSLYRAGEQFF. The CDR3 DNA sequence: TGCGCCAGCAGCTTGTACAGGGCTGGTGAGCAGTTCTTC. V usage is TRBV5-1 and J usage is TRBJ2-1; D might be TRBD1 (6 bases). Germline lookup yields CDR1 SGHRS and CDR2 YFSETQ. The CDR3 length is 13 residues. V lost 1 base and J 9 bases, leaving 11 bases between the germline ends.

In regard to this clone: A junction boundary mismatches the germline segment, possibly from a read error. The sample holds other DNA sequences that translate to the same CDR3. Here the CDR3 reads CASRKKGGTEAFF. The CDR3 bases are TGTGCCAGCAGGAAAAAAGGAGGCACTGAAGCTTTTTTT. This chain links TRBV5-8 with TRBJ1-1; D uncertain. The CDR3 is 13 amino acids. CDR1 SGHTS and CDR2 YDEGEE come from the germline V gene.

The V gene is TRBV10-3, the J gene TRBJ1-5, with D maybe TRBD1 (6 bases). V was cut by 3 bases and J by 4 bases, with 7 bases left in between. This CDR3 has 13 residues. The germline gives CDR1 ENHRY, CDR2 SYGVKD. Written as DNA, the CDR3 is TGTGCCATCAGTGACCAGGGGAATCAGCCCCAGCATTTT. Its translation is CAISDQGNQPQHF.